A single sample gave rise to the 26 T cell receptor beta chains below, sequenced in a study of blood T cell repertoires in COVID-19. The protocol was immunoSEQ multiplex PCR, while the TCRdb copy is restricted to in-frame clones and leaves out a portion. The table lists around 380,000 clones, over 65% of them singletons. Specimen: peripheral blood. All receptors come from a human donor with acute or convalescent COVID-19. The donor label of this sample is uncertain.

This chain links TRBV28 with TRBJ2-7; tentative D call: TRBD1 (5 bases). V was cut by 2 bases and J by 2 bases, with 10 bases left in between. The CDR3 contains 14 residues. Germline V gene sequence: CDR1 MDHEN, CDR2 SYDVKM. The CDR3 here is CASSLQGGPYEQYF. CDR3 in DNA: TGTGCCAGCAGTTTACAGGGTGGTCCCTACGAGCAGTACTTC.

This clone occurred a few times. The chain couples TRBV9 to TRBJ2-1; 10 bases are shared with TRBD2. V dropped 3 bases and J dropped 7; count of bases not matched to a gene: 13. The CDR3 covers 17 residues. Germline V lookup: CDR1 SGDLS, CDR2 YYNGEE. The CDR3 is CASSARSGTSALNEQFF. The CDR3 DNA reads TGTGCCAGCAGCGCCCGTAGTGGGACTAGCGCCCTAAATGAGCAGTTCTTC.

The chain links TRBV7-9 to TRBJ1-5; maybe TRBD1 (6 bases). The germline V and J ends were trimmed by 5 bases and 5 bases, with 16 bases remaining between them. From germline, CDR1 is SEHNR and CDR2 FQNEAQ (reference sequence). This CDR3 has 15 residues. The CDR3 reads CASSDTQGLYQPQHF. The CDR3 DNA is TGTGCCAGCAGCGACACCCAGGGGCTCTATCAGCCCCAGCATTTT.

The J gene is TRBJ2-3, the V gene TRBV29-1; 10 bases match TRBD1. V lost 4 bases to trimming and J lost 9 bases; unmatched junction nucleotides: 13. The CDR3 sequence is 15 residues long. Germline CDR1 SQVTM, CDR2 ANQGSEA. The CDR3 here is CSVVGDRGRDATQYF. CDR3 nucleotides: TGCAGCGTTGTGGGGGACAGGGGCCGTGATGCGACGCAGTATTTT.

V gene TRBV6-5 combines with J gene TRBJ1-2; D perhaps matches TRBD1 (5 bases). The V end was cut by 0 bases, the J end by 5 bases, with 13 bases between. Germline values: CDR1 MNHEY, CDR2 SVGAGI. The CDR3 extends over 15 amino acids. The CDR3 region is CASSYSGFRGYGYTF. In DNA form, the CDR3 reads TGTGCCAGCAGTTACTCGGGGTTTAGGGGATATGGCTACACCTTC.

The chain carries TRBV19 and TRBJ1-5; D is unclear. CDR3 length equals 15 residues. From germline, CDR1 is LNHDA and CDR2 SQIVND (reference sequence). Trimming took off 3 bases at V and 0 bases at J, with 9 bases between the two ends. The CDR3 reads CASSIWQNSNQPQHF. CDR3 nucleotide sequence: TGTGCCAGTAGTATCTGGCAGAATAGCAATCAGCCCCAGCATTTT.

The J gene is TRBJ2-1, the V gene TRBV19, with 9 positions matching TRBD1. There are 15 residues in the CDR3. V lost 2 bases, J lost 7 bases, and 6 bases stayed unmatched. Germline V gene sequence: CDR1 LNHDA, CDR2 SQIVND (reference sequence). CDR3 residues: CASSISGTGRNEQFF. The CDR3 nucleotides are TGTGCCAGTAGTATATCCGGGACAGGGAGGAATGAGCAGTTCTTC.

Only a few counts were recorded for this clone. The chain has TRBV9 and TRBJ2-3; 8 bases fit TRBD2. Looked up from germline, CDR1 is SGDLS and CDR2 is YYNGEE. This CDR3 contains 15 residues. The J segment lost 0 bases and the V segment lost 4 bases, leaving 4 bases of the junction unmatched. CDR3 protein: CASSIRGGSTDTQYF. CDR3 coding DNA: TGTGCCAGCAGCATACGGGGGGGAAGCACAGATACGCAGTATTTT.

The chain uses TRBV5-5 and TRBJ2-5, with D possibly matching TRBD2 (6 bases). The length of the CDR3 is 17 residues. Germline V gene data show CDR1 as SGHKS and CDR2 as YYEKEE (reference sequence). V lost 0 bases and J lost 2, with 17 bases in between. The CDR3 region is CASSLAIGAGGQETQYF. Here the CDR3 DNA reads TGTGCCAGCAGCTTGGCGATAGGGGCTGGGGGGCAAGAGACCCAGTACTTC.

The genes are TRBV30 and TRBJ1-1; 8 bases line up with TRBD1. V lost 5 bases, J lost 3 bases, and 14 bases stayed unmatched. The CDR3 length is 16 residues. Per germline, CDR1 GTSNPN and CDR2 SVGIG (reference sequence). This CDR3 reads CAWSTGVTLWDTEAFF. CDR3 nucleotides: TGTGCCTGGTCGACAGGGGTCACTCTCTGGGACACTGAAGCTTTCTTT.

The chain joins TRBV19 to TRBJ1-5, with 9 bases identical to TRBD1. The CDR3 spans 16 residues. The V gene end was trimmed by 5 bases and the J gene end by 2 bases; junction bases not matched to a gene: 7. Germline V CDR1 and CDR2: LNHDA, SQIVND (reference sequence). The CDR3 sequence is CASSVKQGAGNQPQHF. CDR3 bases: TGTGCCAGTAGTGTTAAACAGGGGGCTGGCAATCAGCCCCAGCATTTT.

The CDR3 DNA reads TGTGCCAGCAGCCGAGGACAGGGTGGCTACACCTTC. It encodes CASSRGQGGYTF. The gene calls are TRBV6-5 and TRBJ1-2; 8 bases are a match to TRBD1. The CDR3 contains 12 residues. Germline trimming cut 6 bases from V and 7 bases from J; bases unmatched to any gene: 4. Germline CDR1 reads MNHEY; CDR2 reads SVGAGI.

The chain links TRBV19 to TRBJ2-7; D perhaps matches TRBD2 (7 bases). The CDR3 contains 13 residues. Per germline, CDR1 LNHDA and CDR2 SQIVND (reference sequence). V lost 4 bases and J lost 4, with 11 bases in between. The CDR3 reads CASSKQGGYEQYF. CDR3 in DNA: TGTGCCAGTAGTAAACAGGGAGGGTACGAGCAGTACTTC.

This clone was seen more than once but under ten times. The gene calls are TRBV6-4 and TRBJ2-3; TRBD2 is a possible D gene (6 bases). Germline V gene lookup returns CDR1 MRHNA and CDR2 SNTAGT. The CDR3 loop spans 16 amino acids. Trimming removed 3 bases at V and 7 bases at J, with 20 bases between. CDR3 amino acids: CASSEGRGRHSNTQYF. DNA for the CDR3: TGTGCCAGCAGTGAGGGCAGAGGGAGGCATTCAAATACGCAGTATTTT.

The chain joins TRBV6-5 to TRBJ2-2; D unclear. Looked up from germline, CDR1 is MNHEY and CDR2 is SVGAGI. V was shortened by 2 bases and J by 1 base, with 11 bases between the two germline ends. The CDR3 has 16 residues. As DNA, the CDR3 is TGTGCCAGCAGTTACACTCCAACGGGGAACACCGGGGAGCTGTTTTTT. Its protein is CASSYTPTGNTGELFF.

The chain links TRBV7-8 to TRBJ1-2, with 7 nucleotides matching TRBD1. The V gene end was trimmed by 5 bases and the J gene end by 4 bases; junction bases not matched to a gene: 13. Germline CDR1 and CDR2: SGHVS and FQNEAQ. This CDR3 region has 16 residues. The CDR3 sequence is CASSPQRTGNGYGYTF. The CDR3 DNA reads TGTGCCAGCAGCCCGCAACGGACAGGAAACGGCTATGGCTACACCTTC.

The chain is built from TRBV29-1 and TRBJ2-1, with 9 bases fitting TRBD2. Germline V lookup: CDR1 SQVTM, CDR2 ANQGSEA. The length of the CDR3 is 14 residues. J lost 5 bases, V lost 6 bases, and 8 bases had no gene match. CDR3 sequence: CSVAGAGGHNEQFF. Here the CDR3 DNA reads TGCAGCGTCGCAGGGGCGGGAGGGCACAATGAGCAGTTCTTC.

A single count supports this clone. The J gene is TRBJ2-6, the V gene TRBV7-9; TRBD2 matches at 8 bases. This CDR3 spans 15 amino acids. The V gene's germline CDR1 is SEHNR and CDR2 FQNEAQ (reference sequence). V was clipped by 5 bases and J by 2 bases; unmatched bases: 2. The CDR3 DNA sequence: TGTGCCAGCAGCCCGCGGGAGGCTGGGGCCAACGTCCTGACTTTC. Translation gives CASSPREAGANVLTF.

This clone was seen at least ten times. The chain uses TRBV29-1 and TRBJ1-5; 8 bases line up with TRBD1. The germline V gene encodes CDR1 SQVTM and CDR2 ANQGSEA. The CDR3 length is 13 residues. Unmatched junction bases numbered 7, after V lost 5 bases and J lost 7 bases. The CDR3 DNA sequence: TGCAGCGTTAACCTCGGACAGGGCCAGCCCCAGCATTTT. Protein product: CSVNLGQGQPQHF.

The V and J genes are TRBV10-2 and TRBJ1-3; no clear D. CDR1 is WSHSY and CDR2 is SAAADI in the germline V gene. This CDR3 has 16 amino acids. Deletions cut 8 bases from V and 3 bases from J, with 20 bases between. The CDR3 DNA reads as TGCGCCAGCGGGGAGACGGGCGCGTCAGGTGGAAACACCATATATTTT. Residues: CASGETGASGGNTIYF.

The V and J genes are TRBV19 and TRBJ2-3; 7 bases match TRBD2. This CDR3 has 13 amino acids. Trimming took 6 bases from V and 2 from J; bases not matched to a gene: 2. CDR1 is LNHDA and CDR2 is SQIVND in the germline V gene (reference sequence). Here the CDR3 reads CASSSGDTDTQYF. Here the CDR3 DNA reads TGTGCCAGTAGCAGCGGGGACACAGATACGCAGTATTTT.

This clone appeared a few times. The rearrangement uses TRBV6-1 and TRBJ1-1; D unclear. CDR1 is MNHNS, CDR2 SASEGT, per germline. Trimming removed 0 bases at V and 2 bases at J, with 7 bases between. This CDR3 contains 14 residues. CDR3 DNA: TGTGCCAGCAGTGAAGCGCGGGAAAACACTGAAGCTTTCTTT. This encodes CASSEARENTEAFF.

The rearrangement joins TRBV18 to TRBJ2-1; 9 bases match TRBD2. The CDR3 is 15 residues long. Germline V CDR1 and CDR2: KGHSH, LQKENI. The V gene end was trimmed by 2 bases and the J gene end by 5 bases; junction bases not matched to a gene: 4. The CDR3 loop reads CASSPLASGDNEQFF. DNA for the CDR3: TGTGCCAGCTCACCATTGGCTAGCGGGGACAATGAGCAGTTCTTC.

CDR3 amino acids: CASTGQTNTNYGYTF. CDR3 DNA: TGCGCCAGCACCGGACAGACGAATACTAACTATGGCTACACCTTC. The chain joins TRBV5-1 to TRBJ1-2; TRBD1 is a possible D gene (6 bases). Germline CDR1 is SGHRS and CDR2 is YFSETQ. CDR3 length: 15 residues. Trimming took off 6 bases at V and 0 bases at J, with 15 bases between the two ends. Drawing the rest from reference TRBV5-1 and TRBJ1-2, the complete variable domain is KAGVTQTPRYLIKTRGQQVTLSCSPISGHRSVSWYQQTPGQGLQFLFEYFSETQRNKGNFPGRFSGRQFSNSRSEMNVSTLELGDSALYLCASTGQTNTNYGYTFGSGTRLTVV.

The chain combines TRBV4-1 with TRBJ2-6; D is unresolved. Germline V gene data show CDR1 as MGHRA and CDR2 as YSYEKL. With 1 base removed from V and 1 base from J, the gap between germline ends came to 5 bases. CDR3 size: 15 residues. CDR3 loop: CASSQGGSGANVLTF. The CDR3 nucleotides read TGCGCCAGCAGCCAAGGAGGTTCTGGGGCCAACGTCCTGACTTTC.

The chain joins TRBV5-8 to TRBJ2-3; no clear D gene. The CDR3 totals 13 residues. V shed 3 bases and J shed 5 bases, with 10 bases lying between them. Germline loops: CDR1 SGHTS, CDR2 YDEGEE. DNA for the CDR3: TGTGCCAGCAGCTCCGGAGTGAAAGATACGCAGTATTTT. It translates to CASSSGVKDTQYF.